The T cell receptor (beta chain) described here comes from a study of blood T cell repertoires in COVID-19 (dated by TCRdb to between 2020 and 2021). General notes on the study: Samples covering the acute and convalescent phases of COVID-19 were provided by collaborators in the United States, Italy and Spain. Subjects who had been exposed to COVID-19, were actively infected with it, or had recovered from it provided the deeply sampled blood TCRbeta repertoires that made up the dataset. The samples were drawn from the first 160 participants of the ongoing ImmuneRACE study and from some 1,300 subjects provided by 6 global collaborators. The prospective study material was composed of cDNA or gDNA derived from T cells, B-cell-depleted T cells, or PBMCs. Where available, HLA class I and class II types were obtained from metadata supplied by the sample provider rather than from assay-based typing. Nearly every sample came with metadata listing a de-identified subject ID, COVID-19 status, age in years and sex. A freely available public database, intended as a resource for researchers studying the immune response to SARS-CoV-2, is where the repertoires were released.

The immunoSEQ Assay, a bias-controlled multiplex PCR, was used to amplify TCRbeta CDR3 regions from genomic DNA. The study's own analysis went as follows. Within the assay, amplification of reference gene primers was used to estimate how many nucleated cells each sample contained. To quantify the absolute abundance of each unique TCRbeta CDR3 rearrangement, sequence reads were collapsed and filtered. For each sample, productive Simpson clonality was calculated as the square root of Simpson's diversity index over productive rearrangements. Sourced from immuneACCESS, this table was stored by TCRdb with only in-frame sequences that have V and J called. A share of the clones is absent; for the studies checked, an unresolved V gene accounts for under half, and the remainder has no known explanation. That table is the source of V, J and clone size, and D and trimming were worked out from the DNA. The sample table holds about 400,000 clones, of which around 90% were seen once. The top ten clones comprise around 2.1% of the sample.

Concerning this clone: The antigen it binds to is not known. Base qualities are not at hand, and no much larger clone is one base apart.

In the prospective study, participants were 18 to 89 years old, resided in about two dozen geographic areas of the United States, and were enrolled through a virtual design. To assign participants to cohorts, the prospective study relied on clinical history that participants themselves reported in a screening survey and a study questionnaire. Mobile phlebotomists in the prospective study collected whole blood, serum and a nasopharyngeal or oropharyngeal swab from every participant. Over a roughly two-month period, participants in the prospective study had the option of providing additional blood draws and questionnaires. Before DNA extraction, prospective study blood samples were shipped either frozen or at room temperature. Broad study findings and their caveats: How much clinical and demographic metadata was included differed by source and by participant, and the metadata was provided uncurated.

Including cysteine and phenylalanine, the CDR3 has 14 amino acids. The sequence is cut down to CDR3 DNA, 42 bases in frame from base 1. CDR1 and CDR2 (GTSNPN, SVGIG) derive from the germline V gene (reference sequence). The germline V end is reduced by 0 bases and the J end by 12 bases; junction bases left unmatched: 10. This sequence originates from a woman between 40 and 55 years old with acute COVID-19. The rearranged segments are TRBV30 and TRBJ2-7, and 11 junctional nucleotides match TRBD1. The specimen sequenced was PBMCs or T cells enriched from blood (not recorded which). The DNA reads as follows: TGTGCCTGGAGTGTACTGGGACAGGGGGTCGGAGCGTACTTC. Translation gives CAWSVLGQGVGAYF. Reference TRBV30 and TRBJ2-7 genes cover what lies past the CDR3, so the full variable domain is SQTIHQWPATLVQPVGSPLSLECTVEGTSNPNLYWYRQAAGRGLQLLFYSVGIGQISSEVPQNLSASRPQDRQFILSSKKLLLSDSGFYLCAWSVLGQGVGAYFGPGTRLTVT.